Below, 28 T cell receptor beta chains from the same sample are listed, as sequenced in a study of identical twins. Using its own MiXCR run on the 5' RACE reads, TCRdb lists one record per CDR3 protein. The sample yields a few hundred thousand distinct CDR3 sequences, more than 6.5% seen once. The same data also contributed to another study, on yellow fever vaccine responses in identical twins.

Sequencing was carried out using memory (CD45RO+) T cells sorted from blood. The receptor source for this set is a woman aged 18-29 years in good health.

This clonotype was counted only a few times. One junction end disagrees with the germline gene, perhaps due to a read error. This chain links TRBV5-1 with TRBJ2-1, with D perhaps TRBD2 (5 bases). Germline CDR1 is SGHRS and CDR2 is YFSETQ. The CDR3 is made up of 12 amino acids. DNA of the CDR3: TGCGCCAGCACCTTGGAGGATTCTGAGCAGTTCTTC. It encodes CASTLEDSEQFF.

This clonotype was seen at least ten times. The V gene is TRBV12-3 or TRBV12-4, the J gene TRBJ2-1, with 13 bases identical to TRBD2. Germline trimming cut 5 bases from V and 5 bases from J; bases unmatched to any gene: 6. This CDR3 has 16 amino acids. The CDR3 DNA follows: TGTGCCAGCAGTGGGTGGACTAGCGGGAGAAACAATGAGCAGTTCTTC. Translating it yields CASSGWTSGRNNEQFF.

This clonotype was seen only a few times. V and J are TRBV27 and TRBJ2-2; TRBD1 matches at 9 bases. The CDR3 loop spans 17 amino acids. Germline V gives CDR1 MNHEY, CDR2 SMNVEV (reference sequence). J gave up 6 bases and V 6 bases, and 14 bases lay outside the gene matches. The CDR3 reads CASSLGGGQGYSGELFF. In DNA, the CDR3 is TGTGCCAGCAGCCTAGGGGGGGGACAGGGTTATTCCGGGGAGCTGTTTTTT.

This clonotype occurred many times. The J gene is TRBJ1-2, the V gene TRBV12-3 or TRBV12-4; unclear D gene. The CDR3 is made up of 12 amino acids. Trimming shortened V by 1 base and J by 5 bases, and 5 bases separated the two germline ends. CDR3 nucleotide sequence: TGTGCCAGCAGTTTAGGGTTGTATGGCTACACCTTC. This codes for CASSLGLYGYTF.

This chain joins TRBV27 and TRBJ2-1; 10 nucleotides line up with TRBD2. V shed 5 bases and J 7 bases; nucleotides not matched to a gene: 8. The CDR3 sequence is 15 residues long. CDR1 is MNHEY, CDR2 SMNVEV, per germline (reference sequence). CDR3 nucleotide sequence: TGTGCCAGCAGTATTCTAGCGGGAGTGCGTAATGAGCAGTTCTTC. This codes for CASSILAGVRNEQFF.

This clonotype was counted once. The V call is TRBV11-2, the J call TRBJ2-7; TRBD1 might be the D (8 bases). This CDR3 spans 13 amino acids. Between the trimmed V and J ends, which lost 8 bases and 6 bases, there was a span of 17 bases. Germline loops: CDR1 SGHAT, CDR2 FQNNGV. The CDR3 here is CASAGAGGFEQYV. As DNA, the CDR3 is TGTGCCAGCGCGGGGGCAGGGGGCTTCGAGCAGTACGTC.

The V and J genes are TRBV28 and TRBJ2-7; D unresolved. Trimming stripped 3 bases from V and 4 bases from J, with 10 bases between. The CDR3 is 13 residues long. From germline, CDR1 is MDHEN and CDR2 SYDVKM. As DNA, the CDR3 is TGTGCCAGCAGTTTGACAACTTCATACGAGCAGTACTTC. Amino acids: CASSLTTSYEQYF.

In this sample, this clonotype turned up many times. The CDR3 bases are TGTGCCAGCAGCGGCGACGCCAGGGTTAATTCACCCCTCCACTTT. Translating gives CASSGDARVNSPLHF. The J gene is TRBJ1-6, the V gene TRBV7-2, with D possibly matching TRBD1 (5 bases). Germline values: CDR1 SGHTA, CDR2 FQGNSA. V gave up 5 bases and J gave up 6 bases, with 14 bases separating them. The CDR3 totals 15 residues.

The chain couples TRBV7-8 to TRBJ2-7; 8 nucleotides agree with TRBD2. The CDR3 length is 15 residues. Unmatched junction bases numbered 5, after V lost 3 bases and J lost 1 base. CDR1 and CDR2 (germline): SGHVS, FQNEAQ. CDR3 nucleotide sequence: TGTGCCAGCAGCTTCCTTGTAGCGGGATCCTACGAGCAGTACTTC. Translation: CASSFLVAGSYEQYF.

This clonotype was counted at least ten times. This chain connects TRBV11-2 to TRBJ2-5, with TRBD1 as a possible D gene (6 bases). The CDR3 consists of 15 residues. V lost 3 bases to trimming and J lost 7 bases, with 18 bases between them. Germline CDR1 is SGHAT and CDR2 is FQNNGV. The DNA for the CDR3 is TGTGCCAGCAGCTTCACAGGGACCCGAGGAGGGACCCAGTACTTC. It encodes CASSFTGTRGGTQYF.

This clonotype has only a few counts. V is TRBV20-1 and J is TRBJ2-7, with 13 bases aligning to TRBD2. The length of the CDR3 is 15 residues. Germline-derived CDR1 and CDR2 are DFQATT and SNEGSKA (reference sequence). Trimming took 2 bases from V and 3 from J; bases not matched to a gene: 4. The CDR3 loop is CSARPGLAGNYEQYF. The CDR3 nucleotides are TGCAGTGCTAGACCGGGACTAGCGGGAAACTACGAGCAGTACTTC.

The chain combines TRBV4-2 with TRBJ2-7, with D maybe TRBD2 (6 bases). The CDR3 spans 15 residues. The V gene's germline CDR1 is LGHNA and CDR2 YNFKEQ. Trimming stripped 4 bases from V and 2 bases from J, with 15 bases between. The CDR3 DNA sequence: TGTGCCAGCAGCCCGTCTAGCGAAGGGGCCTACGAGCAGTACTTC. Translated: CASSPSSEGAYEQYF.

This clonotype was found a few times. The CDR3 coding sequence is TGTGCCAGCAGTTACACACGCCGAAGCTCCTACAATGAGCAGTTCTTC. Translated: CASSYTRRSSYNEQFF. This sequence joins TRBV6-5 and TRBJ2-1, with D uncertain. Germline CDR1 reads MNHEY; CDR2 reads SVGAGI. This CDR3 spans 16 amino acids. V was pared by 2 bases and J by 0 bases, with 11 bases between.

V usage is TRBV2 and J usage is TRBJ2-1, with 11 bases that match TRBD2. Germline CDR1 is SNHLY and CDR2 is FYNNEI. The CDR3 covers 16 residues. With V trimmed by 5 bases and J by 2 bases, 5 bases remained unmatched. CDR3 region: CASSQLAGGPYNEQFF. In DNA, the CDR3 is TGTGCCAGCAGTCAGCTAGCGGGGGGTCCCTACAATGAGCAGTTCTTC.

This clonotype occurred a few times. The V gene is TRBV6-1, the J gene TRBJ2-1; D gene ambiguous. Trimming removed 4 bases from V and 9 bases from J, with 16 bases in between. Germline assignment: CDR1 MNHNS and CDR2 SASEGT. CDR3 length equals 14 residues. CDR3 in amino acids: CASSVLVNAAEQFF. The CDR3 DNA sequence: TGTGCCAGCAGTGTGTTGGTAAATGCGGCTGAGCAGTTCTTC.

In this sample, this clonotype turned up many times. The gene calls are TRBV6-1 and TRBJ2-7, with a possible D match to TRBD2 (5 bases). The germline V and J ends were trimmed by 2 bases and 0 bases, with 14 bases remaining between them. In germline, CDR1 is MNHNS, CDR2 SASEGT. This CDR3 contains 16 residues. This CDR3 is CASSEKTADLSYEQYF. DNA for the CDR3: TGTGCCAGCAGTGAAAAAACAGCGGACCTCTCCTACGAGCAGTACTTC.

This clonotype was detected only a few times. V is TRBV11-2 and J is TRBJ2-3, with D perhaps matching TRBD2 (6 bases). The CDR3 covers 15 residues. V dropped 0 bases and J dropped 7 bases, with 14 bases sitting between them. CDR1 is SGHAT and CDR2 is FQNNGV in the germline V gene. DNA for the CDR3: TGTGCCAGCAGCTTAGATCCTTTAGCGGCAAATACGCAGTATTTT. This translates into CASSLDPLAANTQYF.

With regard to this clonotype: One base away lies a much larger clone, so this may be a sequencing read error. The V call is TRBV5-4, the J call TRBJ2-4, with D perhaps TRBD1 or TRBD2 (5 bases each). CDR3 size: 17 residues. Germline loops: CDR1 SGHNT, CDR2 YYREEE (reference sequence). The CDR3 DNA follows: TGTGCCAGCAACTTGGAAGCTGGGGGTGGCGCAAAAAGCATTCAGTACTTC. This gives the protein CASNLEAGGGAKSIQYF.

There are a few counts of this clonotype. This chain joins TRBV7-2 and TRBJ2-7; weak D call: TRBD1 (5 bases). This CDR3 spans 13 amino acids. Germline V gene sequence: CDR1 SGHTA, CDR2 FQGNSA. Trimming took 0 bases from V and 4 from J, leaving 7 bases between them. The DNA for the CDR3 is TGTGCCAGCAGCTTAGCCGACAGTTACGAGCAGTACTTC. This encodes CASSLADSYEQYF.

The rearrangement uses TRBV6-1 and TRBJ2-1; 14 bases agree with TRBD2. The CDR3 totals 17 residues. Germline V CDR1 and CDR2: MNHNS, SASEGT. V was clipped by 6 bases and J by 15 bases; unmatched bases: 19. The DNA for the CDR3 is TGTGCCAGCAGCCCAAAGGGGACTAGCGGGAGTCTAGGCTTGAGGTTCTTC. Its protein is CASSPKGTSGSLGLRFF.

This clonotype appeared many times. CDR3 DNA: TGTGCCAGCAGGTCGCGGAGCACAGATACGCAGTATTTT. Protein product: CASRSRSTDTQYF. This sequence joins TRBV12-3 or TRBV12-4 and TRBJ2-3; unclear D gene. V gave up 6 bases and J gave up 0 bases, with 7 bases separating them. The CDR3 sequence is 13 residues long.

This clonotype was observed many times. CDR3 coding DNA: TGTGCCATCAGTGAGCCCCAGGGGCAGGCCTTTGAGCAGTTCTTC. Amino acid sequence: CAISEPQGQAFEQFF. This chain connects TRBV10-3 to TRBJ2-1; TRBD1 might be the D (6 bases). CDR1 and CDR2 from the germline V gene are ENHRY and SYGVKD. V dropped 2 bases and J dropped 9 bases, with 17 bases sitting between them. The CDR3 is 15 amino acids.

At least ten counts were recorded for this clonotype. The chain has TRBV6-1 and TRBJ2-3; a possible D gene is TRBD2 (5 bases). CDR3 length equals 14 residues. Trimming removed 5 bases at V and 0 bases at J, with 9 bases between. Germline V lookup: CDR1 MNHNS, CDR2 SASEGT. CDR3 DNA: TGTGCCAGCAGTCGGGGAACTAGCACAGATACGCAGTATTTT. Translating gives CASSRGTSTDTQYF.

There are many counts of this clonotype. The rearrangement links TRBV28 to TRBJ2-4; tentatively, D is TRBD2 (6 bases). The CDR3 is made up of 14 amino acids. Germline CDR1 MDHEN, CDR2 SYDVKM. Between the trimmed V and J ends, which lost 7 bases and 0 bases, there was a span of 10 bases. The CDR3 nucleotides read TGTGCCAGCAATAAAGCGGGAGCCAAAAACATTCAGTACTTC. Encoded protein: CASNKAGAKNIQYF.

This clonotype was counted at least ten times. This chain uses TRBV11-2 with TRBJ2-5; tentative D call: TRBD1 (6 bases). The CDR3 extends over 13 amino acids. V was clipped by 5 bases and J by 7 bases, with 14 bases between them. The V gene's germline CDR1 is SGHAT and CDR2 FQNNGV. The CDR3 DNA reads TGTGCCAGCAGCCCTGGGGGCCGGGGGACCCAGTACTTC. It yields the protein CASSPGGRGTQYF.

This clonotype came up many times. The rearrangement uses TRBV28 and TRBJ2-5; 8 bases fit TRBD1. With V trimmed by 7 bases and J by 7 bases, 8 bases remained unmatched. Germline V lookup: CDR1 MDHEN, CDR2 SYDVKM. This CDR3 region has 13 residues. CDR3 sequence: CASKRQGRGTQYF. The CDR3 DNA sequence: TGTGCCAGCAAAAGACAGGGGCGGGGGACCCAGTACTTC.

V gene TRBV5-1 combines with J gene TRBJ2-1; TRBD2 matches at 12 bases. The CDR3 is 20 amino acids. J lost 0 bases, V lost 3 bases, and 13 bases had no gene match. Germline V gives CDR1 SGHRS, CDR2 YFSETQ. CDR3 DNA sequence: TGCGCCAGCAGCTCTCCCCCGGGACTAGCGGGTTCTAGCTCCTACAATGAGCAGTTCTTC. It encodes CASSSPPGLAGSSSYNEQFF.

This clonotype has at least ten counts. CDR3 DNA sequence: TGCGCCAGCAGCCGATGGGCAGCAGAAGAAGAGACCCAGTACTTC. Its translation: CASSRWAAEEETQYF. The rearrangement uses TRBV5-1 and TRBJ2-5; D is unclear. CDR3 length equals 15 residues. V was pared by 4 bases and J by 3 bases, with 16 bases between. The germline V gene has CDR1 SGHRS and CDR2 YFSETQ.